Listed below are T cell receptor beta chains from one sample, sequenced in a study of siplizumab effects on memory and regulatory T cells. The data were produced by immunoSEQ multiplex PCR, yet TCRdb's version contains in-frame clones alone and is incomplete. This table has 85,000 to 130,000 clones, about 93% appearing once. The specimen sequenced was Tregs sorted from blood. Receptor source: a human donor in good health. The CDR3 runs from the conserved cysteine through the conserved F or W. The D gene is left open where the match is weak. Expanded clones are given a class, and other clones once, few, many or no size at all.

j_call	d_call	clone_size	v_call	cdr3_nt	cdr3_aa
TRBJ1-1	.	.	TRBV15	TGTGCCACCAGCAGAGAGGAGGGGACTGAAGCTTTCTTT	CATSREEGTEAFF
TRBJ1-2	.	.	TRBV7-9	TGTGCCAGCAGCTTAGGCACCGGCAGAAACTATGGCTACACCTTC	CASSLGTGRNYGYTF
TRBJ2-7	TRBD2	once	TRBV4-1	TGCGCCAGCAGCCATGCAACCGGGACTAGCGGGAGATCCTACGAGCAGTACTTC	CASSHATGTSGRSYEQYF
TRBJ2-1	TRBD2	.	TRBV5-1	TGCGCCAGCAGCTTGGCCCTTCCCGGGACTAGCGGTGAGCAGTTCTTC	CASSLALPGTSGEQFF
TRBJ1-4	.	.	TRBV9	TGTGCCAGCAGTCCGACAGCGTTCGATGAAAAACTGTTTTTT	CASSPTAFDEKLFF
TRBJ1-2	TRBD1	.	TRBV6-1	TGTGCCAGCAGTGAAGGTCCAGGGGGTAACTATGGCTACACCTTC	CASSEGPGGNYGYTF
TRBJ1-1	TRBD1	.	TRBV7-9	TGTGCCAGCAGCCCGACAGGGGAGGGTGAAGCTTTCTTT	CASSPTGEGEAFF
TRBJ2-7	.	once	TRBV27	TGTGCCAGCAGTTTATCGCAGGGCTTCGGCTACGAGCAGTACTTC	CASSLSQGFGYEQYF
TRBJ2-3	.	.	TRBV19	TGTGCCAGTAGTTCCCGGGACGCCTCTAGCACAGATACGCAGTATTTT	CASSSRDASSTDTQYF
TRBJ1-3	TRBD1	.	TRBV4-1	TGCGCCAGCAGCCACGACAGGGTAGCAAACACCATATATTTT	CASSHDRVANTIYF
TRBJ1-1	.	.	TRBV10-3	TGTGCCATCAGTGAGTCGCCGAACACTGAAGCTTTCTTT	CAISESPNTEAFF
TRBJ1-2	.	.	TRBV4-1	TGCGCCAGCAGCCAAGTCGGCTTCAGGGAAAACTATGGCTACACCTTC	CASSQVGFRENYGYTF
TRBJ2-7	TRBD1	.	TRBV2	TGTGCCAGCAGTGGTCCGGGACAGGGGTCCTACGAGCAGTACTTC	CASSGPGQGSYEQYF
TRBJ1-4	TRBD1	.	TRBV30	TGTGCCTGGAGTTGGACAGGCAATGAAAAACTGTTTTTT	CAWSWTGNEKLFF
TRBJ2-4	.	.	TRBV30	TGTGCCTGGAGTCGGGGCCCGAGCCAGGCAATTCAGTACTTC	CAWSRGPSQAIQYF
TRBJ1-2	.	.	TRBV7-8	TGTGCCAGCAGCTTGCAAGGGCTCTATGGCTACACCTTC	CASSLQGLYGYTF
TRBJ1-2	.	.	TRBV7-9	TGTGCCAGCAGCTTAGACGGCACAGGCCTCTATGGCTACACCTTC	CASSLDGTGLYGYTF
TRBJ2-1	.	.	TRBV11-3	TGTGCCAGCAGCTTACGAAGTCCGGCCACTAGCTCCTACAATGAGCAGTTCTTC	CASSLRSPATSSYNEQFF
TRBJ2-5	.	.	TRBV9	TGTGCCAGCAGCGCCCGGACCGGGACACCTCAAGAGACCCAGTACTTC	CASSARTGTPQETQYF
TRBJ1-2	.	.	TRBV6-6	TGTGCCAGCGGCTCCGGTGGGGTACGTGGCTACACCTTC	CASGSGGVRGYTF
TRBJ2-3	.	.	TRBV5-1	TGCGCCAGCAGCTTCGCAGGGTACGGAGATACGCAGTATTTT	CASSFAGYGDTQYF
TRBJ1-5	.	.	TRBV6-5	TGTGCCAGCAGTTACTCGGCCAGCCAGCCCCAGCATTTT	CASSYSASQPQHF
TRBJ2-1	TRBD2	.	TRBV4-2	TGTGCCAGCAGCCAAGTCGGAGCGGGGGGGAACAATGAGCAGTTCTTC	CASSQVGAGGNNEQFF
TRBJ2-7	TRBD1	.	TRBV5-1	TGCGCCAGCGCTTCCGGGACAGGGCCGTACGAGCAGTACTTC	CASASGTGPYEQYF
TRBJ2-5	.	.	TRBV7-9	TGTGCCAGCAGTTATCAAGAGACCCAGTACTTC	CASSYQETQYF
TRBJ2-1	TRBD1	.	TRBV6-4	TGTGCCAGCAGTCTTACTGGACAGGGGTATAGTGAGCAGTTCTTC	CASSLTGQGYSEQFF
TRBJ2-3	.	once	TRBV5-1	TGCGCCAGCAGCTTGGGGGGCGGCAACCCCACAGATACGCAGTATTTT	CASSLGGGNPTDTQYF
TRBJ1-4	TRBD1	.	TRBV5-1	TGCGCCAGCAGCATTACTCCAGGGGGTAATGAAAAACTGTTTTTT	CASSITPGGNEKLFF
TRBJ1-6	.	.	TRBV7-8	TGTGCCAGCAGCTTAGTGACAGCCAGCTCCTATAATTCACCCCTCCACTTT	CASSLVTASSYNSPLHF
TRBJ2-6	.	.	TRBV7-9	TGTGCCACCGTCCCGGGGGTTGGGGCCAACGTCCTGACTTTC	CATVPGVGANVLTF
TRBJ2-5	.	.	TRBV6-6	TGTGCCAGCAGTTACGGTTTCCAATGGCAAGAGACCCAGTACTTC	CASSYGFQWQETQYF
TRBJ2-1	.	.	TRBV9	TGTGCCAGCAGCTTAGCTGGGGAGCAGTTCTTC	CASSLAGEQFF
TRBJ1-1	.	.	TRBV10-3	TGTGCCATCAGTGAACGAGGGCAGAGGGCTTTCTTT	CAISERGQRAFF
TRBJ1-2	.	.	TRBV19	TGTGCCAGTAGTATAGTGGCAGGCCATGGCTACACCTTC	CASSIVAGHGYTF
TRBJ2-2	.	.	TRBV10-3	TGTGCCATCAGTGACTTTGGGGAGCTGTTTTTT	CAISDFGELFF
TRBJ2-3	TRBD1	.	TRBV9	TGTGCCAGCGGAAAGACAGGGTCTAGCACAGATACGCAGTATTTT	CASGKTGSSTDTQYF
TRBJ2-7	TRBD2	.	TRBV11-2	TGTGCCAGCAGCGATGGACTAGCGGGGGGTAGGGAGCAGTACTTC	CASSDGLAGGREQYF
TRBJ1-1	.	few	TRBV10-3	TGTGCCATCGGAACCCTCGGGGGTGAAGCTTTCTTT	CAIGTLGGEAFF
TRBJ2-5	.	.	TRBV20-1	TGCAGTGCCGGGCCGCAAGAGACCCAGTACTTC	CSAGPQETQYF
TRBJ2-1	TRBD2	.	TRBV5-6	TGTGCCAGCCACCTAGCGGGGCCGTACAATGAGCAGTTCTTC	CASHLAGPYNEQFF
TRBJ2-7	.	.	TRBV7-9	TGTGCCAGCAGCTTGCGGGGTGATGCTCGGGAGCAGTACTTC	CASSLRGDAREQYF
TRBJ2-3	TRBD2	.	TRBV7-2	TGTGCCAGCAGACTGCGGGGGGGCAGCACAGATACGCAGTATTTT	CASRLRGGSTDTQYF